This T cell receptor beta chain was obtained from a study of stem cell transplantation in POMP-related autoinflammatory disease. In its sample, this clone was seen once. Its antigen is undetermined. Regarding the study as a whole: Across all analyzed T-cell subsets, patients with PRAID tended toward reduced diversity and increased clonality.

TCRdb's copy holds only in-frame clones and misses some; the assay was immunoSEQ multiplex PCR. The table shows about 1,300 clones, with approximately 86% occurring only once. Between the trimmed V and J ends, which lost 7 bases and 0 bases, there was a span of 11 bases. Germline V lookup: CDR1 SGDLS, CDR2 YYNGEE. This CDR3 has 14 residues. The receptor comes from a human donor with POMP-related autoinflammation and immune dysregulation (PRAID). The sample was CD4+ follicular helper T cells (Tfh) from PBMCs, taken before stem cell transplantation. The chain links TRBV9 to TRBJ1-3; TRBD1 might be the D (5 bases). The chain's CDR3 is CASSPDISGNTIYF. CDR3 nucleotides: TGTGCCAGCTCCCCGGACATCTCTGGAAACACCATATATTTT.